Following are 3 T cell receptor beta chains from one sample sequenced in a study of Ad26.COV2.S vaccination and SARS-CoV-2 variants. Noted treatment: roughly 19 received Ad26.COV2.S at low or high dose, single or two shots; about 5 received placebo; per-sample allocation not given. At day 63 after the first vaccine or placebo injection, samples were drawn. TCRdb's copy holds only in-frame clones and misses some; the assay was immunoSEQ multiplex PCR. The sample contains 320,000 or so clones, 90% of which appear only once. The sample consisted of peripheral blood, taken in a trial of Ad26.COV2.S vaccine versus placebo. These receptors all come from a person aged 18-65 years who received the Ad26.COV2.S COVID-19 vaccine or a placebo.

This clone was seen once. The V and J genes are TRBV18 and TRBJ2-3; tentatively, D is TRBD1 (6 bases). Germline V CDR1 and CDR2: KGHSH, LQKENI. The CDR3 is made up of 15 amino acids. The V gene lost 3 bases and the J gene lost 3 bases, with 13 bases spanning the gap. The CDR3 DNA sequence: TGTGCCAGCTCACCGTCAGGGGCCCTAACAGATACGCAGTATTTT. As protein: CASSPSGALTDTQYF.

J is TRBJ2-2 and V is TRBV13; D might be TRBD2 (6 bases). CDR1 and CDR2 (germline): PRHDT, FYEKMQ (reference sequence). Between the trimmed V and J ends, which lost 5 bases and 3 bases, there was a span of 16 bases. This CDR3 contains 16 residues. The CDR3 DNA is TGTGCCAGCAGCCCCCGGAGGGAAATCGACACCGGGGAGCTGTTTTTT. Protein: CASSPRREIDTGELFF. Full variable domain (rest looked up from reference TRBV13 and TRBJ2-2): AAGVIQSPRHLIKEKRETATLKCYPIPRHDTVYWYQQGPGQDPQFLISFYEKMQSDKGSIPDRFSAQQFSDYHSELNMSSLELGDSALYFCASSPRREIDTGELFFGEGSRLTVL.

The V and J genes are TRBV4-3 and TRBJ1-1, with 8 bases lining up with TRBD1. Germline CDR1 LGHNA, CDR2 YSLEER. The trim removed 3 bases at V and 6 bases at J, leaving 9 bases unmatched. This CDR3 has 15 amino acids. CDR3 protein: CASSQKGQGVAEAFF. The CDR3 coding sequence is TGCGCCAGCAGCCAGAAAGGACAGGGAGTCGCTGAAGCTTTCTTT.